The TCR beta chain described here comes from a study of T-cell memory formation after mild COVID-19. J lost 10 bases, V lost 5 bases, and 11 bases had no gene match. CDR3 length: 15 amino acids. TCRdb independently ran MiXCR on the 5' RACE reads; one entry per CDR3 protein. The table records 150,000 to 200,000 distinct CDR3 sequences, around a third of them present only once. The source is an adult woman who had mild COVID-19 (a few samples of this study predate the infection). Cell type and time point are not known. The sequenced material came from PBMCs or a T cell subset sorted from them (not recorded which). The J gene is TRBJ2-1, the V gene TRBV12-3 or TRBV12-4, with 10 bases fitting TRBD2. The CDR3 loop is CASSPGLAVTREQFF. CDR3 nucleotides: TGTGCCAGCAGTCCAGGACTAGCGGTAACACGGGAGCAGTTCTTC.